This is a list of T cell receptor beta chains from one sample in a study of STAT3 mutations in large granular lymphocyte leukemia. Sequencing used immunoSEQ multiplex PCR; TCRdb keeps in-frame clones, though not all of them. This sample yields about 2,100 clones, of which around 58% are seen a single time; 60% to 85% belongs to the top ten. Sequencing was done on a sample of peripheral blood mononuclear cells. Receptors were obtained from a man aged 55 to 70 with T-cell large granular lymphocyte leukemia. Some clones in this sample may be carry-over from other donors' samples. CDR3s include the opening cysteine and the closing phenylalanine or tryptophan. D genes are given only for firm matches. Not all rows give a size; the values are once, few, many and, for expanded clones, a class.

>-|-|TRBJ2-7|TRBV6-6
TGTGCCAGCAGGGACAGTCTGGGCTACGAGCAGTACTTC
CASRDSLGYEQYF
>TRBD1|few|TRBJ2-2|TRBV9
TGTGCCAGCAGCGTAGAGACAGGGGGCACCGGGGAGCTGTTTTTT
CASSVETGGTGELFF
>-|few|TRBJ1-1|TRBV4-2
TGTGCCAGCAGCCCTGACCTTGGGGCCACTGAAGCTTTCTTT
CASSPDLGATEAFF
>-|-|TRBJ1-6|TRBV5-4
TGTGCCAGCAGCTTGGGGCAGTATAATTCACCCCTCCACTTT
CASSLGQYNSPLHF
>TRBD1|-|TRBJ1-6|TRBV4-1
TGCGCCAGCAAGACCCGGGACAGGGATAATTCACCCCTCCACTTT
CASKTRDRDNSPLHF
>-|-|TRBJ2-7|TRBV11-3
TGTGCCAGCAGCTTAGAAGGGATCAACGAGCAGTACTTC
CASSLEGINEQYF
>-|few|TRBJ1-5|TRBV7-9
TGTGCCAGCAGCTCGGACTCAGGCAATCAGCCCCAGCATTTT
CASSSDSGNQPQHF
>-|-|TRBJ1-6|TRBV5-4
TGTGCCAGCAGCTTGGGCGCCAATCGGGGGGCGGCTTCACCCCTCCACTTT
CASSLGANRGAASPLHF
>TRBD2|few|TRBJ2-6|TRBV5-1
TGCGCCAGCAGCCCGAGGGAGGGGAACTCTGGGGCCAACGTCCTGACTTTC
CASSPREGNSGANVLTF
>-|-|TRBJ2-3|TRBV18
TGTGCCAGCTCACCGGGCGACACAGATACGCAGTATTTT
CASSPGDTDTQYF
>-|-|TRBJ1-5|TRBV30
TGTGCCTGGAGTCGGTATAGCAATCAGCCCCAGCATTTT
CAWSRYSNQPQHF
>-|-|TRBJ1-2|TRBV18
TGTGCCAGCTCACCAAATGTGGGCAGCTATGGCTACACCTTC
CASSPNVGSYGYTF
>-|-|TRBJ2-7|TRBV4-3
TGCGCCAGCAGCCGGGACCCCACAGGGAGCTACGAGCAGTACTTC
CASSRDPTGSYEQYF
>-|-|TRBJ2-7|TRBV6-6
TGTGCCAGCTCGGTAGCGGTCGATCACGAGCAGTACTTC
CASSVAVDHEQYF
>TRBD1|-|TRBJ1-1|TRBV7-9
TGTGCCAGCAGCTTACAGGGGGACACTGAAGCTTTCTTT
CASSLQGDTEAFF
>-|-|TRBJ2-4|TRBV19
TGTGCCAGTAGTGACTACAGCATTCAGTACTTC
CASSDYSIQYF
>-|once|TRBJ2-5|TRBV4-1
TGCGCCAGCAGCCAAGAAATCGGAGGGCAATGGAACCAGTACTTC
CASSQEIGGQWNQYF
>-|few|TRBJ2-7|TRBV7-9
TGTGCCAGCAGCTTATCGGGGACCTACGAGCAGTACTTC
CASSLSGTYEQYF
>TRBD1|-|TRBJ2-7|TRBV7-2
TGTGCCAGCAGCTTCACCGACAGGGACGAGCAGTACTTC
CASSFTDRDEQYF
>-|-|TRBJ1-6|TRBV7-9
TGTGCCAGCAGCCTCCGGGGTACGCATAATTCACCCCTCCACTTT
CASSLRGTHNSPLHF
>-|-|TRBJ2-7|TRBV4-2
TGTGCCAGCAGCCAAGATCGAGGGTGGGAGCAGTACTTC
CASSQDRGWEQYF
>-|few|TRBJ1-1|TRBV6-5
TGTGCCAGCAGTTACTCGAAAGGGGGGAACACTGAAGCTTTCTTT
CASSYSKGGNTEAFF
>-|-|TRBJ1-2|TRBV5-1
TGCGCCAGCAGCTTGGCCGTTACCCCCGGGACTGGCTACACCTTC
CASSLAVTPGTGYTF
>TRBD1|once|TRBJ2-7|TRBV7-2
TGTGCCAGCAGCTTAGAGCGGACAGGCCCGTACTTC
CASSLERTGPYF
>-|once|TRBJ1-2|TRBV29-1
TGCAGCGTTGCTACCGCAGGTAGAATAGCATTCTACACCTTC
CSVATAGRIAFYTF
>TRBD2|-|TRBJ2-7|TRBV18
TGTGCCAGCTCACCAGCCGGGACTAGGCTGTCCGAGCAGTACTTC
CASSPAGTRLSEQYF
>-|-|TRBJ2-7|TRBV6-5
TGTGCCAGCAGTTACACCTACACAACCTCCTACGAGCAGTACTTC
CASSYTYTTSYEQYF
>-|-|TRBJ2-5|TRBV5-4
TGTGCCAGCAGGGACGGGACGGAGGAGACCCAGTACTTC
CASRDGTEETQYF
>-|few|TRBJ1-3|TRBV9
TGTGCCAGCAGTTACAGGGATTCCGGAAACACCATATATTTT
CASSYRDSGNTIYF